This T cell receptor (beta chain) was observed in a study of blood T cell repertoires in COVID-19 (dated by TCRdb to the early 2020s). For the wider study: Collaborator samples came from the United States, Italy and Spain and covered acute and convalescent phases of COVID-19. A de-identified subject ID, COVID-19 status, age in years and sex were almost always included in the sample metadata. The prospective study material was composed of cDNA or gDNA derived from T cells, B-cell-depleted T cells, or PBMCs. Subjects who had been exposed to COVID-19, were actively infected with it, or had recovered from it provided the deeply sampled blood TCRbeta repertoires that made up the dataset. The repertoires were released in a freely available public database meant as a resource for research on the immune response to SARS-CoV-2. Where available, HLA class I and class II types were taken from metadata supplied by the sample provider and were not determined by assay-based typing. Samples were obtained from the ongoing ImmuneRACE study (first 160 participants) and from 1,254 subjects provided by 6 global collaborators.

Each collaborating institution followed its own protocols to collect whole blood in K2EDTA tubes. For TCRbeta analysis, collaborator samples were shipped as frozen whole blood, as isolated PBMCs, or as DNA extracted from either sample type. General conclusions and limits of the study: The amount of clinical and demographic metadata varied by source and participant and was provided uncurated.

TCRbeta CDR3 regions were amplified from genomic DNA by means of the immunoSEQ Assay, a bias-controlled multiplex PCR. The authors' pipeline ran thus. Nucleated cell counts per sample were estimated from amplification of reference gene primers within the assay. To quantify the absolute abundance of each unique TCRbeta CDR3 rearrangement, sequence reads were collapsed and filtered. For each sample, productive Simpson clonality was calculated by taking the square root of Simpson's diversity index across productive rearrangements. As stored in TCRdb, this immuneACCESS dataset retains in-frame rearrangements with V and J assigned. A fraction of the clones does not appear; measured against another copy, unresolved V genes explain less than half of the discrepancy, and the remainder lacks a known reason. That table gives V, J and clone size, and the DNA gave D and trimming. The sample table records 110,000 to 150,000 clones; 80% to 90% of these occur just once. 3% of the sample is taken by the ten largest.

This clone was detected once. It lacks a known antigen. No base quality values were provided; no much bigger clone lies one nucleotide off. The germline V gene (reference sequence) yields MNHNY for CDR1 and SVGAGI for CDR2. V has 5 bases trimmed and J has 4 bases trimmed; junction bases matching no gene number 12. The CDR3 measures 17 amino acids from cysteine to phenylalanine. CDR3 DNA only is kept here, 51 bases in frame from base 1. Sequenced input: peripheral blood. This chain is built from TRBV6-6 and TRBJ1-5, and TRBD1 aligns with 9 junction nucleotides. This TCR came from a woman aged 55-70 years with active COVID-19. The CDR3 here reads CASSPGQGVSGNQPQHF. The DNA sequence is given as TGTGCCAGCAGTCCGGGACAGGGAGTTTCCGGGAATCAGCCCCAGCATTTT.